This T cell receptor beta chain was retrieved from a study of PD-L1 blockade in urothelial cancer. Whole-study context: Males with bladder-origin urothelial cancer made up about 90% of the 29 patients. A median of roughly 130,000 T cells was found in the blood samples. Patients' histories included 0 to 3 prior chemotherapy regimens.

Libraries were prepared by immunoSEQ multiplex PCR; TCRdb keeps only in-frame clonotypes and omits some of them. The sample lists tens of thousands of clones, around 80% seen once, with 9.5% in the top ten. V lost 2 bases, J lost 0 bases, and 11 bases lay in between. Germline V gene lookup returns CDR1 SGHNT and CDR2 YENEEA. This CDR3 has 16 residues. Urothelial carcinoma in patients was locally advanced or metastatic. The sample consisted of PBMCs, taken around atezolizumab (anti-PD-L1) treatment. This clonotype was obtained from a man aged 70 or older with urothelial cancer. The chain combines TRBV11-3 with TRBJ2-1, with TRBD2 as a possible D gene (6 bases). The CDR3 loop is CASSLLAASSYNEQFF. The CDR3 DNA reads as TGTGCCAGCAGCTTATTAGCGGCGAGCTCCTACAATGAGCAGTTCTTC.